Here is one T cell receptor beta chain with its context. The CDR3 is 18 residues long. Germline V gene lookup returns CDR1 MGHRA and CDR2 YSYEKL. The V gene end was trimmed by 0 bases and the J gene end by 3 bases; junction bases not matched to a gene: 11. This sample stems from a study of blood T cell repertoires in COVID-19. Study context: The origin of the acute and convalescent COVID-19 samples was the United States, Italy and Spain. Nucleic acid was either cDNA or gDNA, and it came from T cells, B-cell-depleted T cells, or PBMCs.

In the authors' workflow: Reference gene primer amplification yielded estimated nucleated cell counts. TCRdb's table, derived via immunoSEQ multiplex PCR, lists solely in-frame clones and lacks some. V and J calls and clone size are given by that table; D and trimming were obtained from the DNA. The sample records hundreds of thousands of clones, about 89% being singletons. The J gene is TRBJ2-3, the V gene TRBV4-1, with 8 bases aligning to TRBD2. This sequence was found in a man in his sixties who had recovered from COVID-19. Sequencing was done on a sample of peripheral blood. In DNA, the CDR3 is TGCGCCAGCAGCCAAGATAGGTCGGCGGGGGGAGGAACAGATACGCAGTATTTT. This translates into CASSQDRSAGGGTDTQYF.